These 18 T cell receptor beta chains originate from one sample sequenced in a study of T cell clonality in common variable immunodeficiency. Method: immunoSEQ multiplex PCR; TCRdb's copy keeps in-frame clones and lacks some. The counts give about 64,000 clones, none of them seen only once; about 1.8% is held by the top ten. Sequenced sample: peripheral blood mononuclear cells. These receptors all stem from a person between 18 and 75 years old in good health.

This clone was observed at least ten times. Read coverage stops 3 residues before the CDR3 terminus; the germline J gene supplies the remainder. This rearrangement joins TRBV10-3 to TRBJ2-7; 9 bases are shared with TRBD1. The J segment lost 1 base and the V segment lost 2 bases, leaving 6 bases of the junction unmatched. The CDR3 has 16 amino acids. From germline, CDR1 is ENHRY and CDR2 SYGVKD. This chain's CDR3 is CAISEGTGKGSYEQYF. CDR3 DNA, as far as it was read: TGTGCCATCAGTGAGGGGACAGGGAAGGGTTCCTACGAG.

This clone appeared many times. Read coverage stops 3 residues before the CDR3 terminus; the germline J gene supplies the remainder. This chain uses TRBV2 with TRBJ2-2, with a tentative D call TRBD1 (5 bases). Trimming shortened V by 1 base and J by 6 bases, and 6 bases separated the two germline ends. The CDR3 runs 13 residues. Germline V gene data show CDR1 as SNHLY and CDR2 as FYNNEI. The CDR3 spells CASSEVGAGELFF. CDR3 bases read: TGTGCCAGCAGTGAAGTAGGGGCCGGGGAG. Variable domain in full (rest from reference TRBV2 and TRBJ2-2): EPEVTQTPSHQVTQMGQEVILRCVPISNHLYFYWYRQILGQKVEFLVSFYNNEISEKSEIFDDQFSVERPDGSNFTLKIRSTKLEDSAMYFCASSEVGAGELFFGEGSRLTVL.

This clone was seen more than once but under ten times. This sequence may be a read error, since a much larger clone differs from it by one base. The DNA ends 3 residues before the CDR3 does, and the rest of the CDR3 is filled in from the germline J gene. Other DNA sequences within the sample encode an identical CDR3. The V and J genes are TRBV2 and TRBJ2-3; 10 bases map to TRBD1. Germline loops: CDR1 SNHLY, CDR2 FYNNEI. This CDR3 has 15 amino acids. CDR3 DNA (partial): TGCGCCAGCAGGGCTAGGACAGGGGGAAGGGATACG. Translated, it gives CASRARTGGRDT. In full, the CDR3 reads CASRARTGGRDTQYF.

Regarding this clone: The CDR3 end lies 3 residues beyond the end of the read and is filled in from the germline J gene. The chain is built from TRBV20-1 and TRBJ2-1; the D is unclear. V lost 6 bases and J 0 bases, leaving 12 bases between the germline ends. The CDR3 covers 14 residues. The V gene's germline CDR1 is DFQATT and CDR2 SNEGSKA (reference sequence). The DNA read from the CDR3 is TGCAGTGCCGTCGACAAGAGCTCCTACAATGAG. Its protein is CSAVDKSSYNE. The whole CDR3 reads CSAVDKSSYNEQFF.

This clone was observed at least ten times. The read is 3 residues too short to cover the CDR3 end, so that end is filled in from the germline J gene. V is TRBV20-1 and J is TRBJ2-7, with TRBD2 identical over 11 bases. Trimming took 6 bases from V and 5 from J; bases not matched to a gene: 15. Germline CDR1 and CDR2: DFQATT and SNEGSKA (reference sequence). This CDR3 comprises 16 residues. The CDR3 spells CSAPRLAGGPLHEQYF. The covered CDR3 bases are TGCAGTGCGCCGAGGCTAGCGGGAGGCCCCCTCCACGAG.

There are many counts of this clone. Sequencing ends 3 residues short of the CDR3 end; the germline J gene provides the rest. The rearrangement links TRBV30 to TRBJ2-2; 7 bases match TRBD1. Germline lookup yields CDR1 GTSNPN and CDR2 SVGIG (reference sequence). J gave up 0 bases and V 5 bases, and 0 bases lay outside the gene matches. CDR3 length: 13 residues. CDR3 sequence: CAWGQANTGELFF. The part of the CDR3 DNA that was read is TGTGCCTGGGGACAGGCGAACACCGGGGAG.

This clone was picked up many times. Read sequence stops 3 residues before the CDR3 end, and the germline J gene provides the missing end. The chain links TRBV28 to TRBJ2-1; 9 bases align to TRBD2. The CDR3 consists of 16 residues. The V segment lost 1 base and the J segment 7 bases; nucleotides outside the gene matches: 8. Looked up from germline, CDR1 is MDHEN and CDR2 is SYDVKM. The CDR3 protein is CASSLSAGGGVNEQFF. CDR3 DNA, as far as it was read: TGTGCCAGCAGTTTATCGGCGGGAGGGGGTGTAAATGAG.

This clone has a count of ten or more. The CDR3 goes on 3 residues after the read ends, and that part is filled in from the germline J gene. The chain links TRBV5-5 to TRBJ2-3; maybe TRBD1 (5 bases). V lost 3 bases and J lost 4, with 12 bases in between. The CDR3 runs 14 residues. In germline, CDR1 is SGHKS, CDR2 YYEKEE (reference sequence). CDR3 DNA (partial): TGTGCCAGCAGCTCCCAGGGTACCGCAGATACG. Translated, it gives CASSSQGTADT. The complete CDR3 protein is CASSSQGTADTQYF.

This clone occurred many times. The missing CDR3 end, 3 residues past where the read stops, is filled in from the germline J gene. The rearrangement joins TRBV6-1 to TRBJ2-7, with 7 bases matching TRBD1. This CDR3 region has 14 residues. Germline V CDR1 and CDR2: MNHNS, SASEGT. V was pared by 2 bases and J by 1 base, with 2 bases of the junction left unmatched. The CDR3 DNA, read in part, is TGTGCCAGCAGTGAACGGGGACAGTCCTACGAG. Translating it yields CASSERGQSYE. The whole CDR3 region reads CASSERGQSYEQYF.

At least ten counts were recorded for this clone. Read sequence stops 3 residues before the CDR3 end, and the germline J gene provides the missing end. The rearrangement joins TRBV20-1 to TRBJ2-3, with TRBD2 matching over 8 bases. V lost 0 bases, J lost 2 bases, and 13 bases stayed unmatched. Germline CDR1 reads DFQATT; CDR2 reads SNEGSKA (reference sequence). There are 18 residues in the CDR3. CDR3 bases read: TGCAGTGCTAGAGATCCTGATACTAGCGGAATTTACACAGATACG. Encoded protein: CSARDPDTSGIYTDT. In full, the CDR3 is CSARDPDTSGIYTDTQYF.

This clone was observed many times. The missing CDR3 end, 3 residues past where the read stops, is filled in from the germline J gene. This rearrangement joins TRBV19 to TRBJ2-7; 9 nucleotides match TRBD2. Germline V CDR1 and CDR2: LNHDA, SQIVND (reference sequence). With V trimmed by 6 bases and J by 5 bases, 8 bases remained unmatched. The CDR3 runs 14 residues. CDR3 protein: CASSPASGIDEQYF. The DNA read from the CDR3 is TGTGCCAGTAGCCCAGCTAGCGGGATAGACGAG.

In this sample, this clone turned up many times. The read ends 3 residues before the CDR3 terminus; that terminus is restored from the germline J gene. The chain has TRBV20-1 and TRBJ2-2, with D uncertain. Trimming took off 0 bases at V and 6 bases at J, with 8 bases between the two ends. CDR3 size: 13 residues. The germline V gene has CDR1 DFQATT and CDR2 SNEGSKA (reference sequence). The CDR3: CSARDLRAGELFF. The CDR3 bases that were read are TGCAGTGCTAGAGACTTAAGGGCCGGGGAG.

This clone was seen many times. The read is 3 residues too short to cover the CDR3 end, so that end is filled in from the germline J gene. The chain combines TRBV19 with TRBJ1-4, with D hard to call. The germline CDR1 and CDR2 sequences are LNHDA and SQIVND (reference sequence). This CDR3 comprises 13 residues. The CDR3 loop is CASSGRVSGELFF. CDR3 DNA, as far as it was read: TGTGCCAGTAGTGGTAGGGTATCCGGGGAA.

This clone was recorded many times. The CDR3 end is not reached by the read, which stops 3 residues before it; the germline J gene fills it in. The chain employs TRBV18 and TRBJ2-5; 7 nucleotides align to TRBD1. The CDR3 has 15 residues. Germline V lookup: CDR1 KGHSH, CDR2 LQKENI. V lost 6 bases to trimming and J lost 2 bases; unmatched junction nucleotides: 9. The sequenced CDR3 bases are TGTGCCAGCTCGGCCCGACAGGGACAACAAGAGACC. Translated, it gives CASSARQGQQET. The CDR3 as a whole reads CASSARQGQQETQYF.

This clone was observed many times. The read ends 3 residues before the CDR3 terminus; that terminus is restored from the germline J gene. The V and J genes are TRBV29-1 and TRBJ2-1; D is perhaps TRBD1 (6 bases). Germline CDR1 and CDR2: SQVTM and ANQGSEA. The CDR3 length is 13 residues. Between the trimmed V and J ends, which lost 4 bases and 5 bases, there was a span of 12 bases. The CDR3 is CSVGGRGDNEQFF. CDR3 DNA (partial): TGCAGCGTTGGGGGCAGGGGCGACAATGAG.

This clone was recorded at least ten times. Read coverage stops 3 residues before the CDR3 terminus; the germline J gene supplies the remainder. The chain employs TRBV5-6 and TRBJ2-2; TRBD1 matches at 10 bases. The CDR3 totals 15 residues. Germline V gives CDR1 SGHDT, CDR2 YYEEEE. V was pared by 0 bases and J by 4 bases, with 0 bases of the junction left unmatched. CDR3 DNA (partial): TGTGCCAGCAGCTTGGGACAGGGGGCCACCGGGGAG. Amino acid sequence: CASSLGQGATGE. The CDR3 reads in full as CASSLGQGATGELFF. Drawing the rest from reference TRBV5-6 and TRBJ2-2, the complete variable domain is DAGVTQSPTHLIKTRGQQVTLRCSPKSGHDTVSWYQQALGQGPQFIFQYYEEEERQRGNFPDRFSGHQFPNYSSELNVNALLLGDSALYLCASSLGQGATGELFFGEGSRLTVL.

This clone was counted at least ten times. The read ends 3 residues early relative to the CDR3; the germline J gene fills the gap. The V call is TRBV5-1, the J call TRBJ2-1; possibly TRBD1 for D (6 bases). This CDR3 spans 14 amino acids. Germline lookup yields CDR1 SGHRS and CDR2 YFSETQ. V lost 6 bases and J lost 5, with 15 bases in between. CDR3 amino acids: CASTFEGGHNEQFF. Partial CDR3 DNA: TGCGCCAGCACATTCGAAGGGGGACACAATGAG.

This clone was observed at least ten times. With the read ending 3 residues before the CDR3 end, the germline J gene is used to fill in that end. The chain has TRBV5-1 and TRBJ1-5; D possibly corresponds to TRBD1 (6 bases). CDR3 length: 15 amino acids. The V gene lost 0 bases and the J gene lost 4 bases, with 11 bases spanning the gap. Germline V gene sequence: CDR1 SGHRS, CDR2 YFSETQ. CDR3 sequence reads: CASSLAGQQNQPQHF. The sequenced part of the CDR3 DNA is TGCGCCAGCAGCTTGGCAGGACAGCAAAATCAGCCC.